Listed below are T cell receptor beta chains from one sample, sequenced in a study of regulatory and conventional T cells in RAG deficiency. TCRdb keeps only in-frame clones here, not all; method: immunoSEQ multiplex PCR. The sample consists of around 10,000 clones, 70% to 90% of them appearing once. The sample was also linked to a second study, of regulatory T cells.

The sample was Tregs sorted from blood. These receptor sequences come from a human donor in good health. Both conserved end residues are trimmed from each CDR3.

V,J,CDR3
TRBV2,TRBJ1-1,ASSLTGTNTEAF
TRBV9,TRBJ2-2,ASSVGGVTGELF
TRBV27,TRBJ1-2,ASSTRGRSGESYT
TRBV19,TRBJ1-4,ASMETPYEKLF
TRBV2,TRBJ2-2,ASSGDTTGEGELF
TRBV18,TRBJ1-1,ASSPPGRHNSNTEAF
TRBV6-5,TRBJ1-2,ASSFSVGDHYGYT
TRBV6-5,TRBJ2-1,ASSYSSLHSYNEQF
TRBV5-4,TRBJ2-5,ASSLGLGQGGETQY
TRBV7-9,TRBJ1-5,ASTDNNQPQH
TRBV27,TRBJ1-1,ASRGQTMNTEAF
TRBV5-1,TRBJ1-2,ASSLSGVGNYGYT
TRBV11-2,TRBJ2-1,ASSRRLGSSLWNEQF
TRBV5-4,TRBJ1-2,ASCPRLPGKTYGYT
TRBV4-2,TRBJ2-4,ASSPGGWLAKNIQY
TRBV7-9,TRBJ2-5,ASSLSPDGRYQETQY
TRBV14,TRBJ2-5,ASSQGRTGQETQY
TRBV7-6,TRBJ2-3,ASSSRQGLTDTQY
TRBV27,TRBJ1-1,ASSFQGSTNTEAF
TRBV9,TRBJ1-3,ASSPRTGMPGNTIY
TRBV7-8,TRBJ2-7,ASSPRQVGGEQY
TRBV2,TRBJ1-4,ASSIGLSLEKLF
TRBV6-1,TRBJ2-4,ASSLDRELSIQY
TRBV25-1,TRBJ1-5,ASSENRPGTLFNQPQH
TRBV7-8,TRBJ2-7,ASSLVMSRADSYEQY
TRBV19,TRBJ1-5,ASSIVRILSNQPQH
TRBV4-1,TRBJ2-1,ASSQGTSGNNEQF
TRBV7-7,TRBJ1-1,ASSLGANTEAF
TRBV30,TRBJ1-6,AWSRMGSSYNSPLH
TRBV5-8,TRBJ2-4,ASSRRDPWDKNIQY
TRBV2,TRBJ1-5,ASSIEGGYNQPQH
TRBV11-2,TRBJ2-1,ASSFRGGWNEQF
TRBV7-3,TRBJ2-6,ASSPSPGGSGANVLT
TRBV15,TRBJ2-1,ATSRDRGTLGRGQF
TRBV7-9,TRBJ1-1,ASSLGDNTEAF
TRBV27,TRBJ1-2,ASSLGWDRDYGYT
TRBV19,TRBJ1-1,ASTQDRDTEAF
TRBV19,TRBJ2-3,AAGPTGVTDTQY
TRBV6-1,TRBJ1-1,ASRDPGTEAF